Included here is one T cell receptor (beta chain) sequence, with context. As yet, its antigen is unknown. Libraries for TCRalpha and TCRbeta carried sample barcodes and unique molecular identifiers via 5'RACE. TCRdb recomputed calls from the 5' RACE reads with MiXCR, one row per CDR3 protein. The profile shows 400,000 or so distinct CDR3 sequences, around 20% of them singletons. This record comes from a study of T-cell memory formation after mild COVID-19. Study-wide results and limits: Some SARS-CoV-2-responding clones were already detected in memory before infection. Researchers could not confirm that second-wave clones peaking on day 37 targeted SARS-CoV-2.

The germline gives CDR1 SGDLS, CDR2 YYNGEE. The CDR3 has 13 residues. Trimming removed 1 base from V and 4 bases from J, with 8 bases in between. The sequencing input was PBMCs or a T cell subset sorted from them (not recorded which). The chain couples TRBV9 to TRBJ2-5; D unclear. The TCR originated in an adult woman who had mild COVID-19 (a few samples of this study predate the infection). Cell type and time point are not known. The CDR3 region has the DNA TGTGCCAGCAGCGTACAGAAGGGAGAGACCCAGTACTTC. It codes for CASSVQKGETQYF.